The 15 T cell receptor beta chains below come from one sample, sequenced in a study of cytomegalovirus exposure and HLA in healthy donors. Sequenced by immunoSEQ multiplex PCR; TCRdb stores in-frame clones only, minus some. There are over 150,000 clones in the sample; about 86% occur only once, and 2.5% to 3% lies in the top ten. Input material: PBMCs. Source of these receptors: a woman aged 18-35 years in good health and CMV-seropositive.

This chain links TRBV6-4 with TRBJ1-2; a possible D gene is TRBD1 (5 bases). Trimming cost V 8 bases and J 1 base, with 20 bases left between them. This CDR3 has 16 residues. The V gene's germline CDR1 is MRHNA and CDR2 SNTAGT. CDR3 DNA: TGTGCCAGCGGATCCCCCCAAGGGGCCGGTAACTATGGCTACACCTTC. It yields the protein CASGSPQGAGNYGYTF.

This chain uses TRBV9 with TRBJ1-2, with 8 bases fitting TRBD1. The V segment lost 3 bases and the J segment 7 bases; nucleotides outside the gene matches: 11. Germline V gives CDR1 SGDLS, CDR2 YYNGEE. The CDR3 extends over 15 amino acids. The CDR3: CASSAGSGGGGGYTF. The DNA for the CDR3 is TGTGCCAGCAGCGCTGGTTCAGGGGGCGGAGGTGGCTACACCTTC.

The chain recombines TRBV19 with TRBJ1-5, with D possibly being TRBD1 (5 bases). V lost 5 bases and J 2 bases, leaving 22 bases between the germline ends. CDR1 LNHDA and CDR2 SQIVND come from the germline V gene (reference sequence). The CDR3 extends over 18 amino acids. CDR3 sequence (DNA): TGTGCCAGTAGTCCACCTCAGGGCAGCATTTCGGGCAATCAGCCCCAGCATTTT. Residues: CASSPPQGSISGNQPQHF.

This clone was seen only once. V usage is TRBV2 and J usage is TRBJ2-2, with D tentatively TRBD2 (6 bases). Trimming cost V 2 bases and J 1 base, with 8 bases left between them. The germline V gene encodes CDR1 SNHLY and CDR2 FYNNEI. CDR3 size: 15 residues. CDR3: CASSELGGNTGELFF. CDR3 sequence (DNA): TGTGCCAGCAGTGAACTCGGGGGGAACACCGGGGAGCTGTTTTTT. Full variable domain (outside the CDR3, taken from reference TRBV2 and TRBJ2-2): EPEVTQTPSHQVTQMGQEVILRCVPISNHLYFYWYRQILGQKVEFLVSFYNNEISEKSEIFDDQFSVERPDGSNFTLKIRSTKLEDSAMYFCASSELGGNTGELFFGEGSRLTVL.

V and J are TRBV2 and TRBJ2-2, with D tentatively TRBD2 (5 bases). V was clipped by 4 bases and J by 7 bases, with 13 bases between them. The V gene's germline CDR1 is SNHLY and CDR2 FYNNEI. CDR3 size: 14 residues. The chain's CDR3 is CASSASREGGELFF. DNA of the CDR3: TGTGCCAGCAGTGCATCCCGAGAGGGCGGGGAGCTGTTTTTT. The full variable domain, in which reference TRBV2 and TRBJ2-2 provide the parts outside the CDR3, is EPEVTQTPSHQVTQMGQEVILRCVPISNHLYFYWYRQILGQKVEFLVSFYNNEISEKSEIFDDQFSVERPDGSNFTLKIRSTKLEDSAMYFCASSASREGGELFFGEGSRLTVL.

The chain joins TRBV5-1 to TRBJ1-1, with 9 bases matching TRBD1. The CDR3 sequence is 17 residues long. After removal of 3 bases from V and 1 base from J, the junction contained 10 bases not matched to a gene. In germline, CDR1 is SGHRS, CDR2 YFSETQ. The CDR3 is CASSYLGQGGRNTEAFF. The DNA of the CDR3 is TGCGCCAGCAGCTACTTGGGACAGGGCGGGCGGAACACTGAAGCTTTCTTT.

The chain joins TRBV4-3 to TRBJ2-7; D unclear. The CDR3 extends over 14 amino acids. Germline CDR1 reads LGHNA; CDR2 reads YSLEER. Deletions cut 0 bases from V and 2 bases from J, with 8 bases between. CDR3 bases: TGCGCCAGCAGCCAAGACTCGCGCACCTACGAGCAGTACTTC. Its protein product is CASSQDSRTYEQYF.

This chain links TRBV4-3 with TRBJ2-7; 7 nucleotides agree with TRBD2. There are 19 residues in the CDR3. Per germline, CDR1 LGHNA and CDR2 YSLEER. Trimming took 0 bases from V and 6 from J; bases not matched to a gene: 20. As DNA, the CDR3 is TGCGCCAGCAGCCAAGATGTCCCGGGGAGCGGGACGGCGATGTTCGAGCAGTACTTC. Protein: CASSQDVPGSGTAMFEQYF.

This clone occurred once. This chain connects TRBV11-2 to TRBJ1-5; 7 bases agree with TRBD1. This CDR3 has 15 amino acids. V gave up 4 bases and J gave up 1 base; unmatched junction bases: 4. Germline CDR1 and CDR2: SGHAT and FQNNGV. The CDR3 DNA reads TGTGCCAGCAGCTCTAGACAGGGCAGCAATCAGCCCCAGCATTTT. It translates to CASSSRQGSNQPQHF.

This clone was seen a handful of times. The gene calls are TRBV11-2 and TRBJ2-3, with 7 bases fitting TRBD2. Per the germline V gene, CDR1 is SGHAT and CDR2 is FQNNGV. The V segment lost 6 bases and the J segment 7 bases; nucleotides outside the gene matches: 10. The CDR3 consists of 14 residues. The CDR3, as DNA: TGTGCCAGCAGTTTGGGGGGGTTGGTCAATACGCAGTATTTT. Translating gives CASSLGGLVNTQYF. The entire variable domain, with the rest obtained from reference TRBV11-2 and TRBJ2-3, is as follows: EAGVAQSPRYKIIEKRQSVAFWCNPISGHATLYWYQQILGQGPKLLIQFQNNGVVDDSQLPKDRFSAERLKGVDSTLKIQPAKLEDSAVYLCASSLGGLVNTQYFGPGTRLTVL.

CDR3 DNA: TGCGCCAGCAGCTTGGATCCCCTAGAGACCCAGTACTTC. Translated: CASSLDPLETQYF. The V gene is TRBV5-1, the J gene TRBJ2-5, with D unresolved. Germline CDR1 and CDR2: SGHRS and YFSETQ. The CDR3 extends over 13 amino acids. Deletions cut 0 bases from V and 4 bases from J, with 7 bases between.

DNA of the CDR3: TGCGCCAGCAGCAGCCGGGATAACAATGAGCAGTTCTTC. Its translation is CASSSRDNNEQFF. This chain connects TRBV5-1 to TRBJ2-1; TRBD2 might be the D (5 bases). Germline V CDR1 and CDR2: SGHRS, YFSETQ. There are 13 residues in the CDR3. Deletions cut 4 bases from V and 5 bases from J, with 10 bases between.

This chain connects TRBV19 to TRBJ2-5, with 12 bases identical to TRBD2. V trimming: 5 bases; J trimming: 6 bases; junction bases outside the gene matches: 7. Germline CDR1 is LNHDA and CDR2 is SQIVND (reference sequence). CDR3 size: 15 residues. CDR3 in amino acids: CASSPPSGGGQTQYF. CDR3 DNA sequence: TGTGCCAGTAGTCCCCCTAGCGGGGGGGGTCAGACCCAGTACTTC.

The chain recombines TRBV11-3 with TRBJ2-7, with 7 bases lining up with TRBD2. The V gene's germline CDR1 is SGHNT and CDR2 YENEEA. The J segment lost 8 bases and the V segment lost 1 base, leaving 5 bases of the junction unmatched. The CDR3 spans 13 residues. Written as DNA, the CDR3 is TGTGCCAGCAGCTTAGGGAGGGAGGGCAAGCAGTACTTC. Encoded protein: CASSLGREGKQYF.

This clone has a single count. The V and J genes are TRBV27 and TRBJ2-1, with D possibly matching TRBD2 (6 bases). V shed 5 bases and J shed 9 bases, with 17 bases lying between them. The germline gives CDR1 MNHEY, CDR2 SMNVEV (reference sequence). The CDR3 has 14 residues. In DNA form, the CDR3 reads TGTGCCAGCAGTCCCAATCCGGGGGTGGGTGAGCAGTTCTTC. Its protein product is CASSPNPGVGEQFF.